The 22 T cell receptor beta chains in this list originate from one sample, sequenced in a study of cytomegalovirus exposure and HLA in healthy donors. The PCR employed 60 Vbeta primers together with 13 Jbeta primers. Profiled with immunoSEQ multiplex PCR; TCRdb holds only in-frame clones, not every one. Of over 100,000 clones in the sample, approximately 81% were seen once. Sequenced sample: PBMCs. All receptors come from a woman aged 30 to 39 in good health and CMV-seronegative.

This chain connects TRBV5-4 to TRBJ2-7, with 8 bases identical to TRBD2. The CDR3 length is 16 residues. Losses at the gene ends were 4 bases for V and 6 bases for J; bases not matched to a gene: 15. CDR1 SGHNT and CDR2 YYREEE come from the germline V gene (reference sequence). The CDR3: CASSRGTGGPLGEQYF. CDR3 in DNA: TGTGCCAGCAGCCGGGGGACGGGAGGGCCCCTCGGCGAGCAGTACTTC.

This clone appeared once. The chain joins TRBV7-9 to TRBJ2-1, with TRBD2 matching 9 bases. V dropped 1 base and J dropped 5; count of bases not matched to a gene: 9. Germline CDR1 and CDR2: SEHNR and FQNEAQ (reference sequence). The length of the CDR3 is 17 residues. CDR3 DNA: TGTGCCAGCAGCTTAGATATTAGGACTAGCGACCACAATGAGCAGTTCTTC. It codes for CASSLDIRTSDHNEQFF.

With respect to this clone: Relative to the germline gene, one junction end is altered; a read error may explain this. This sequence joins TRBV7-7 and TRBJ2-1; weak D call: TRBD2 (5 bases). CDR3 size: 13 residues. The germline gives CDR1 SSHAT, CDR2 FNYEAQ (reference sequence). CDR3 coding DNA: TGTGCTAGCAGCTTAGGGAGTTACAATGAGCAGTTCTTC. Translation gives CASSLGSYNEQFF. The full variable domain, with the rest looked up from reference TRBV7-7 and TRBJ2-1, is GAGVSQSPRYKVTKRGQDVTLRCDPISSHATLYWYQQALGQGPEFLTYFNYEAQPDKSGLPSDRFSAERPEGSISTLTIQRTEQRDSAMYRCASSLGSYNEQFFGPGTRLTVL.

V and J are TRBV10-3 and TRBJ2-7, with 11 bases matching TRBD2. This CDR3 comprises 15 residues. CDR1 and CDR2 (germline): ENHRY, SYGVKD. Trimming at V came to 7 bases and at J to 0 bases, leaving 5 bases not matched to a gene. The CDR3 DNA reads TGTGCCATCAAAGGACTAGCGGGCCGCTCCTACGAGCAGTACTTC. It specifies CAIKGLAGRSYEQYF.

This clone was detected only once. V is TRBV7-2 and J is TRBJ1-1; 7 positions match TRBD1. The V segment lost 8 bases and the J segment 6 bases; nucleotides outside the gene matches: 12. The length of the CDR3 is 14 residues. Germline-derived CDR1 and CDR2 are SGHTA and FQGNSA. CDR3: CASQQGYQGAEAFF. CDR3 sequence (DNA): TGTGCCAGCCAACAGGGGTACCAGGGGGCTGAAGCTTTCTTT.

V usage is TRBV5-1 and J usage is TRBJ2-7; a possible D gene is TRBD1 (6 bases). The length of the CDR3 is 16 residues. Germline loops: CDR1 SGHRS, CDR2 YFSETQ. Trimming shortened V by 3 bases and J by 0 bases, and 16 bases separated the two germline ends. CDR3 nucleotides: TGCGCCAGCAGCTCGGGCGGACAGAGGGTCTCCTACGAGCAGTACTTC. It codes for CASSSGGQRVSYEQYF.

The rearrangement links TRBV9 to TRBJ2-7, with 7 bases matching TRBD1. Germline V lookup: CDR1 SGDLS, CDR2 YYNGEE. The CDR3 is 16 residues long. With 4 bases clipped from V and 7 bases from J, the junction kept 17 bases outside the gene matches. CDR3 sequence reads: CASSPTGAVPTREQYF. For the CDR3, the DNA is TGTGCCAGCAGCCCAACAGGGGCGGTGCCAACACGAGAGCAGTACTTC.

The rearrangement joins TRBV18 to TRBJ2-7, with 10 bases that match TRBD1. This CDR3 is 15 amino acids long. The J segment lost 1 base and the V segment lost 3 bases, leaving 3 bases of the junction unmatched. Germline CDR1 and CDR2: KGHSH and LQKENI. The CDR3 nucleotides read TGTGCCAGCTCACCGGGACAGGGGTATTCCTACGAGCAGTACTTC. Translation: CASSPGQGYSYEQYF.

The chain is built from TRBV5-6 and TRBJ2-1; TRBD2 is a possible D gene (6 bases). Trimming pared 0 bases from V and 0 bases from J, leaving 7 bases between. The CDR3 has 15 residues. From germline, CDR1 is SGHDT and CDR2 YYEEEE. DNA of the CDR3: TGTGCCAGCAGCTTGGCGGGAGTCTCCTACAATGAGCAGTTCTTC. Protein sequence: CASSLAGVSYNEQFF.

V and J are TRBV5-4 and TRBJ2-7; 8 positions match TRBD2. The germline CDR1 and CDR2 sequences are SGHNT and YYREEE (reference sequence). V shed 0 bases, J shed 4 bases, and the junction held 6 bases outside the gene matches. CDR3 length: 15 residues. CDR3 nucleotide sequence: TGTGCCAGCAGCTTGGGGTCGGGGGGGTGGTACGAGCAGTACTTC. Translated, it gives CASSLGSGGWYEQYF.

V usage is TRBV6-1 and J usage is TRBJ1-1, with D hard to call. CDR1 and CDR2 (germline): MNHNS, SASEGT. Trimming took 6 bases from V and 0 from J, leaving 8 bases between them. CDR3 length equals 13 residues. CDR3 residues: CASRMTLNTEAFF. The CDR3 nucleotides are TGTGCCAGCAGAATGACTCTGAACACTGAAGCTTTCTTT.

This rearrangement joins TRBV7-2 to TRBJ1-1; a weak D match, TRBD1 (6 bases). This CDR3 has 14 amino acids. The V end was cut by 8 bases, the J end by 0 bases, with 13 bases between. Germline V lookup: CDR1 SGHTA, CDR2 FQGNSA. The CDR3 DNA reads TGTGCCAGCGCGGACAGAAAGGTGAACACTGAAGCTTTCTTT. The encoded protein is CASADRKVNTEAFF. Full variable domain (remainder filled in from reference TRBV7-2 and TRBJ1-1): GAGVSQSPSNKVTEKGKDVELRCDPISGHTALYWYRQSLGQGLEFLIYFQGNSAPDKSGLPSDRFSAERTGGSVSTLTIQRTQQEDSAVYLCASADRKVNTEAFFGQGTRLTVV.

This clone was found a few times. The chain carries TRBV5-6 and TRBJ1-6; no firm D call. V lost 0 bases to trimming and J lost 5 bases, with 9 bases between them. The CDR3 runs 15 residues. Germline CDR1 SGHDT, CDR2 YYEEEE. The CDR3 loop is CASSLGLADNSPLHF. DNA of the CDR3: TGTGCCAGCAGCTTGGGTCTGGCGGATAATTCACCCCTCCACTTT.

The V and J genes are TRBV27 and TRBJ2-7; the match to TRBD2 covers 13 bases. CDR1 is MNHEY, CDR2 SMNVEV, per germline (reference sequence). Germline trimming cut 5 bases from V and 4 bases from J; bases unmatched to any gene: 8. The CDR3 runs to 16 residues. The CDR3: CASSPERLAGGYEQYF. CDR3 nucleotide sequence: TGTGCCAGCAGTCCCGAGAGACTAGCGGGGGGATACGAGCAGTACTTC.

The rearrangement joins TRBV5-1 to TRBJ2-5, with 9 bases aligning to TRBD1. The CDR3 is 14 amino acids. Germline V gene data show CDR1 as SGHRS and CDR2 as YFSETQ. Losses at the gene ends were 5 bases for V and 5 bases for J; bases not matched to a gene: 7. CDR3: CASRPGQGLETQYF. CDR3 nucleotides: TGCGCCAGCAGACCGGGACAGGGTCTGGAGACCCAGTACTTC.

The CDR3 loop reads CASSLKVSSSYNEQFF. The CDR3 nucleotides are TGTGCCAGCAGCTTAAAGGTTTCTAGCTCCTACAATGAGCAGTTCTTC. The chain employs TRBV7-6 and TRBJ2-1, with no clear D. V was pared by 2 bases and J by 0 bases, with 11 bases between. Germline V gene lookup returns CDR1 SGHVS and CDR2 FNYEAQ. The CDR3 length is 16 residues. The whole variable domain, filled in from reference TRBV7-6 and TRBJ2-1, reads GAGVSQSPRYKVTKRGQDVALRCDPISGHVSLYWYRQALGQGPEFLTYFNYEAQQDKSGLPNDRFSAERPEGSISTLTIQRTEQRDSAMYRCASSLKVSSSYNEQFFGPGTRLTVL.

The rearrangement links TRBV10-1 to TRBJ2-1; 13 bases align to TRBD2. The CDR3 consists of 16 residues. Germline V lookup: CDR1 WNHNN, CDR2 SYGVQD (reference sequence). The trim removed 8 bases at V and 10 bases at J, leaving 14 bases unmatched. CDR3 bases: TGCGCCAGCCCCAGGTTAGGGACTAGCGGGATTTACGAGCAGTTCTTC. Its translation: CASPRLGTSGIYEQFF.

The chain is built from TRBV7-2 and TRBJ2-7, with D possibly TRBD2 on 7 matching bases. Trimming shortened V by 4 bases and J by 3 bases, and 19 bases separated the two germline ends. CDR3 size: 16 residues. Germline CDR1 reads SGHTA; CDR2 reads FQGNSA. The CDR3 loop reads CASSSGGQVHLYEQYF. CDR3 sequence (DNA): TGTGCCAGCAGCTCCGGGGGGCAGGTCCACCTCTACGAGCAGTACTTC.

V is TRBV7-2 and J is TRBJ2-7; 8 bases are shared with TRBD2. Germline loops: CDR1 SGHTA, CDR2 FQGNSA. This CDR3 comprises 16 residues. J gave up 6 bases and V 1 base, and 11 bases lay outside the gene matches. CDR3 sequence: CASSLEPAGGFLEQYF. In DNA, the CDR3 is TGTGCCAGCAGCTTAGAACCGGCGGGAGGCTTCCTCGAGCAGTACTTC.

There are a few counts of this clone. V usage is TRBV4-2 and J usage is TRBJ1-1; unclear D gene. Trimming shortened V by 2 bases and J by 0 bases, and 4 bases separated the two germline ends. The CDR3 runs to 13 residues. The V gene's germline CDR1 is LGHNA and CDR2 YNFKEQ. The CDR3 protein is CASSQNMNTEAFF. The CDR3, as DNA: TGTGCCAGCAGCCAAAATATGAACACTGAAGCTTTCTTT.

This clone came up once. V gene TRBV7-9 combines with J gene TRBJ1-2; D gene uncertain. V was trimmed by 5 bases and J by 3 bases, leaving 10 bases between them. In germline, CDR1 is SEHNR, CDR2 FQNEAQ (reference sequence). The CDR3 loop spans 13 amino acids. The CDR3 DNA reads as TGTGCCAGCAGCAAAACACGGGACTATGGCTACACCTTC. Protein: CASSKTRDYGYTF.

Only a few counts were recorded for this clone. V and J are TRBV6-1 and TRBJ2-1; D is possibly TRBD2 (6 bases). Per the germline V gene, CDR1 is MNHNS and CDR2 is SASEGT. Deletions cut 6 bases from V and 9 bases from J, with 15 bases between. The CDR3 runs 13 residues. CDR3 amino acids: CASRTGVLGEQFF. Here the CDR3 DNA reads TGTGCCAGCAGGACGGGGGTCCTCGGTGAGCAGTTCTTC.